This T cell receptor (beta chain) was sequenced for a study of T cells in women clearing cervical HPV infection. Germline CDR1 is DFQATT and CDR2 is SNEGSKA (reference sequence). The CDR3 has 14 residues. Trimming stripped 3 bases from V and 0 bases from J, with 12 bases between. Libraries were prepared by immunoSEQ multiplex PCR; TCRdb keeps only in-frame clonotypes and omits some of them. Its clone listing holds around 30,000 clones. To note about this clone: The CDR3 extends 3 residues past the end of the read, so its final part is completed from the germline J gene.

This receptor was taken from a woman between 18 and 69 years old with a cervical HPV16 infection that either progressed to CIN3+ or cleared (not recorded which). The gene calls are TRBV20-1 and TRBJ2-7; D is perhaps TRBD2 (5 bases). Sequencing used blood buffy coat. The CDR3 loop reads CSASLGVSSYEQYF. The CDR3 DNA, read in part, is TGCAGTGCTAGTCTCGGGGTTAGCTCCTACGAG.